This TCR beta chain was sequenced during a study of blood T cell repertoires in COVID-19. In the authors' workflow: Reference gene primer amplification gave nucleated cell count estimates. Sequencing was performed with immunoSEQ multiplex PCR; in TCRdb, only in-frame clones are kept and a portion is missing. That table gives V, J and clone size, and the DNA gave D and trimming. The sample includes about 320,000 clones, 70% to 90% of them seen just once. Unmatched junction bases numbered 4, after V lost 3 bases and J lost 5 bases. The CDR3 totals 14 residues. The germline CDR1 and CDR2 sequences are KGHDR and SFDVKD. Participants reported their clinical history, and cohort assignment relied on those reports.

Sequencing was carried out using PBMCs or T cells enriched from blood (not recorded which). The receptor was derived from a woman aged 18-30 years who had recovered from COVID-19. This sequence joins TRBV24-1 and TRBJ2-7; 9 bases are shared with TRBD1. The CDR3, as DNA: TGTGCCACCAGTGATCCGGGACAGGGCGACGAGCAGTACTTC. It codes for CATSDPGQGDEQYF.